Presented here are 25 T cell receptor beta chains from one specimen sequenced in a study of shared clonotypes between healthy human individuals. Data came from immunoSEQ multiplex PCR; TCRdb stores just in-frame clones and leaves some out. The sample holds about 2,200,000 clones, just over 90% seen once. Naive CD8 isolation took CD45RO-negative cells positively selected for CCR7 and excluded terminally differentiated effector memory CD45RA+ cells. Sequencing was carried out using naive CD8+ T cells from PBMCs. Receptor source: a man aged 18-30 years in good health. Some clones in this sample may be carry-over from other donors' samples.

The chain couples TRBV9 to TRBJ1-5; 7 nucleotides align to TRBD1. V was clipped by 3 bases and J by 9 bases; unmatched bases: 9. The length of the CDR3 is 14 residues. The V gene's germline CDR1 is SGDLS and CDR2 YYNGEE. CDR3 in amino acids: CASSADREVWPQHF. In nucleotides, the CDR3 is TGTGCCAGCAGCGCCGACAGGGAGGTATGGCCCCAGCATTTT.

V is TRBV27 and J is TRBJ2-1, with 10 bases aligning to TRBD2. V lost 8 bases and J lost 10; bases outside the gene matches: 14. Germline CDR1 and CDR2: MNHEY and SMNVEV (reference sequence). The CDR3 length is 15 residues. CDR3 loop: CASGETSGHIKEQFF. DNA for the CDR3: TGTGCCAGCGGGGAGACTAGCGGGCATATCAAGGAGCAGTTCTTC.

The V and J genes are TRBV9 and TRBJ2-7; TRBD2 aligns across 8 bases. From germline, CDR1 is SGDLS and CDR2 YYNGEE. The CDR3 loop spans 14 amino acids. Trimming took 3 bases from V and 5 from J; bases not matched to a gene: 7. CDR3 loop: CASSAPGGMDEQYF. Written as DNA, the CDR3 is TGTGCCAGCAGCGCCCCGGGAGGGATGGACGAGCAGTACTTC.

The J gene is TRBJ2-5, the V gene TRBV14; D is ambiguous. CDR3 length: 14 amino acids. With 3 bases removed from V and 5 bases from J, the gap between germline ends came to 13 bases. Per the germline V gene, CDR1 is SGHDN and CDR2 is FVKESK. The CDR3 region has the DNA TGTGCCAGCAGCCAGGGCTCCCCTCGTGAGACCCAGTACTTC. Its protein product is CASSQGSPRETQYF.

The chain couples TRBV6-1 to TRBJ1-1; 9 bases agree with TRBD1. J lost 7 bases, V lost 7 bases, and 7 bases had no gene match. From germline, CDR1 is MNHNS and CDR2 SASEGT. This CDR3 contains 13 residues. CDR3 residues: CASTWTGEGEAFF. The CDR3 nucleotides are TGTGCCAGCACATGGACAGGGGAGGGTGAAGCTTTCTTT.

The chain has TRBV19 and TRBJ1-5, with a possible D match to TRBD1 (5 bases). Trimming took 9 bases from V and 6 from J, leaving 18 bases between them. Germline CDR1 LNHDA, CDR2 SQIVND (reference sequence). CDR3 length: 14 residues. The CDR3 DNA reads TGTGCCAGCAGTTGGGGAGGGGTAAGTCAGCCCCAGCATTTT. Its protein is CASSWGGVSQPQHF.

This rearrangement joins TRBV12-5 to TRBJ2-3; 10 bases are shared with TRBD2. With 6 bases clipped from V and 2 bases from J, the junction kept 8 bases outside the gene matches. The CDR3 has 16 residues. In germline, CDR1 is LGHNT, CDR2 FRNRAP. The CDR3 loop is CASGLGLAPFTDTQYF. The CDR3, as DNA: TGTGCTAGTGGCCTGGGACTAGCGCCTTTCACAGATACGCAGTATTTT.

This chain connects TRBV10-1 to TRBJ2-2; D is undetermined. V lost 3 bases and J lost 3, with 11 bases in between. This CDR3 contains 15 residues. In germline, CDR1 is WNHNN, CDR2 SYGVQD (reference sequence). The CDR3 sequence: CASSDQEPDTGELFF. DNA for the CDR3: TGCGCCAGCAGTGATCAGGAACCTGACACCGGGGAGCTGTTTTTT.

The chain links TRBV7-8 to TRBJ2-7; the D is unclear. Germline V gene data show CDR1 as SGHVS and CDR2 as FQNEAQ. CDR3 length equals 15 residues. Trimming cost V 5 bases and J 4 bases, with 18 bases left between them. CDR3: CASSPWTDPGYEQYF. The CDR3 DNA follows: TGTGCCAGCAGCCCCTGGACGGATCCCGGATACGAGCAGTACTTC.

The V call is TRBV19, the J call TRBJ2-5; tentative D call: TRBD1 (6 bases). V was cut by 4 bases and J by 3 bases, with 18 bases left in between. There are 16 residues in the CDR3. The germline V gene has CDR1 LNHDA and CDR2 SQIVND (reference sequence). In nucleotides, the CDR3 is TGTGCCAGTAGTACAGGGACAACAAGGACCAAAGAGACCCAGTACTTC. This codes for CASSTGTTRTKETQYF.

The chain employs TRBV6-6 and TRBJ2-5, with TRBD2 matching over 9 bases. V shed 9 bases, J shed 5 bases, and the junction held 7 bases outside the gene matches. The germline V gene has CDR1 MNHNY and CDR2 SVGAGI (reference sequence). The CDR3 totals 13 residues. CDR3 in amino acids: CASIAGVRETQYF. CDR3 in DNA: TGTGCCAGTATAGCGGGAGTCCGGGAGACCCAGTACTTC.

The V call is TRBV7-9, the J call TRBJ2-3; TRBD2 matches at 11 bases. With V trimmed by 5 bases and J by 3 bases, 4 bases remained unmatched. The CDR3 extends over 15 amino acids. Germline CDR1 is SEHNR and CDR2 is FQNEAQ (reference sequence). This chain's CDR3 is CASSQRTSGTDTQYF. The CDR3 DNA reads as TGTGCCAGCAGCCAACGGACTAGCGGGACAGATACGCAGTATTTT.

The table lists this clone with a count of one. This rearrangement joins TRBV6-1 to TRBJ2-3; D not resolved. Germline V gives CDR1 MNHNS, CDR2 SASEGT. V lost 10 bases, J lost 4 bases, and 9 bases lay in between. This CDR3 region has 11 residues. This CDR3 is CATHPSDTQYF. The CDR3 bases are TGTGCCACTCATCCATCAGATACGCAGTATTTT.

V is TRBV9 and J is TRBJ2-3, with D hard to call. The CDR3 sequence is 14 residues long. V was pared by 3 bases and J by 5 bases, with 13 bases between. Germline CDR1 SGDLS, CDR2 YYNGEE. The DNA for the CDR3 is TGTGCCAGCAGCGGCCCGAGTGTGCTAGATACGCAGTATTTT. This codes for CASSGPSVLDTQYF.

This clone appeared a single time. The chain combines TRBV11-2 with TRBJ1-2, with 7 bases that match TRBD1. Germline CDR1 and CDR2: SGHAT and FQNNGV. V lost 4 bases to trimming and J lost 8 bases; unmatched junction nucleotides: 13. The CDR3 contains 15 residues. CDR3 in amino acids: CASSSIPGQLDGYTF. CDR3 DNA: TGTGCCAGCAGCTCGATCCCGGGACAGCTTGACGGCTACACCTTC.

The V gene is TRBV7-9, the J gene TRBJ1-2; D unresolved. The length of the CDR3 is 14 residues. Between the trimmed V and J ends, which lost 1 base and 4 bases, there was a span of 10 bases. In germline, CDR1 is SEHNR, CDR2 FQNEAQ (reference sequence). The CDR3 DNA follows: TGTGCCAGCAGCTTAGACCCCCAAGGCTATGGCTACACCTTC. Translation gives CASSLDPQGYGYTF.

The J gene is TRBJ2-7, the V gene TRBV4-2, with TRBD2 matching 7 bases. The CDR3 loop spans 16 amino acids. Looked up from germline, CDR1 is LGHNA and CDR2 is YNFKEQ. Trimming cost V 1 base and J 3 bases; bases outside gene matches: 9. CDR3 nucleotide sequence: TGTGCCAGCAGCCAAGCCTTGACTAGCCCAGGCTACGAGCAGTACTTC. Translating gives CASSQALTSPGYEQYF.

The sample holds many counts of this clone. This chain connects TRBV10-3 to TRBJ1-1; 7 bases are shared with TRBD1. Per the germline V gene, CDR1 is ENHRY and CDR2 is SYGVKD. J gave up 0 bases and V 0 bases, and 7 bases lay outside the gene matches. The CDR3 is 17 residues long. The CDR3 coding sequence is TGTGCCATCAGTGAGTCTGGGGGACAGCGAATGAACACTGAAGCTTTCTTT. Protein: CAISESGGQRMNTEAFF.

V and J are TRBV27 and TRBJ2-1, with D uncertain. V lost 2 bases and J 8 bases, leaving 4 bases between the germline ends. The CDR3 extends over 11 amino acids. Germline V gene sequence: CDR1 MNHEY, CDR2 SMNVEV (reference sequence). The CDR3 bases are TGTGCCAGCAGTTTAACTTATGAGCAGTTCTTC. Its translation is CASSLTYEQFF.

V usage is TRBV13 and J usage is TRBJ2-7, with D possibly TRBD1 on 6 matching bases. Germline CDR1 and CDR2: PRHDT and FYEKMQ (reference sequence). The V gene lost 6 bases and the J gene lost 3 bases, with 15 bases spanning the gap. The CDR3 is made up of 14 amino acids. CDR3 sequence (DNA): TGTGCCAGCAGTCTTTACAGGGAAAACTACGAGCAGTACTTC. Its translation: CASSLYRENYEQYF. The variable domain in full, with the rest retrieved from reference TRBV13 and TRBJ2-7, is AAGVIQSPRHLIKEKRETATLKCYPIPRHDTVYWYQQGPGQDPQFLISFYEKMQSDKGSIPDRFSAQQFSDYHSELNMSSLELGDSALYFCASSLYRENYEQYFGPGTRLTVT.

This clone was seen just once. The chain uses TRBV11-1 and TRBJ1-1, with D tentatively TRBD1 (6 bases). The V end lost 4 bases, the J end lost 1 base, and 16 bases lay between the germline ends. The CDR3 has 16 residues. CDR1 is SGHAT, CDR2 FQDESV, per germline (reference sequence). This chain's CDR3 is CASSSDSLTQNTEAFF. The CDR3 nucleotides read TGTGCCAGCAGCTCGGACAGCCTAACTCAGAACACTGAAGCTTTCTTT.

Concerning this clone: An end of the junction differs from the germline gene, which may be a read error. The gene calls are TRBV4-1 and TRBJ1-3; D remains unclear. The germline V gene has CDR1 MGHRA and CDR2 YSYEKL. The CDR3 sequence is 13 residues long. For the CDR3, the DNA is TGCGCCGGCAGCCCCTCTCCTGGAAACACCATATATTTT. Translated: CAGSPSPGNTIYF.

The CDR3 DNA reads TGTGCTAGTGGTTCGCCCAACGAGCAGTACTTC. This gives the protein CASGSPNEQYF. The chain couples TRBV12-5 to TRBJ2-7; unclear D gene. CDR1 LGHNT and CDR2 FRNRAP come from the germline V gene. The CDR3 loop spans 11 amino acids. V shed 4 bases and J shed 5 bases, with 6 bases lying between them.

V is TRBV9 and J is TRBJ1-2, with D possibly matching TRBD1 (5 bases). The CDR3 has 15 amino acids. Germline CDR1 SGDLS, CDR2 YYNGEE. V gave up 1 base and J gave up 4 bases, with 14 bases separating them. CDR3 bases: TGTGCCAGCAGCGTACGACAGTCCTTATCCTATGGCTACACCTTC. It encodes CASSVRQSLSYGYTF.

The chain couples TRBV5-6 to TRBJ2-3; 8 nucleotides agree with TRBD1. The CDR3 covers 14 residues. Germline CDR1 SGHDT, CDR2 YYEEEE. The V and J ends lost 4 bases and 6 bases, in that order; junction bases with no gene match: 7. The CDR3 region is CASSTDREGDTQYF. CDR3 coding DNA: TGTGCCAGCAGCACGGACAGGGAAGGCGATACGCAGTATTTT.